Listed here are 22 T cell receptor beta chains from one sample, sequenced in a study of CD8+CD57+ T cells in acquired aplastic anemia. Investigators profiled TCR beta VDJ and CDR3 from genomic DNA template. TCRdb re-called the reads through MiXCR, storing one row per CDR3 protein. The sample records under 200,000 distinct CDR3 sequences, less than 60% being singletons. Patients sequenced had flow cytometry evidence of CD8+CD57+ cell expansion. The sequencing input was sorted CD4+, CD8+, or CD8+CD57+ T cells (not recorded which) from PBMCs. These receptors were collected from a human donor with aplastic anemia.

The J gene is TRBJ1-2, the V gene TRBV12-3 or TRBV12-4, with 8 bases matching TRBD1. The V gene end was trimmed by 7 bases and the J gene end by 1 base; junction bases not matched to a gene: 5. This CDR3 is 14 amino acids long. DNA of the CDR3: TGTGCCAGCATCCTCGGACAGGGTAACTATGGCTACACCTTC. Translating gives CASILGQGNYGYTF.

On this clonotype: It may be a read error: a sequence one base away is much more abundant. V gene TRBV5-1 combines with J gene TRBJ1-1, with D perhaps TRBD1 (6 bases). The CDR3 consists of 15 residues. From germline, CDR1 is SGHRS and CDR2 YFSETQ. This CDR3 is CASSPPSGANTEALF. The CDR3 DNA sequence: TGCGCCAGCAGCCCTCCCTCAGGGGCGAACACTGAAGCTCTCTTT.

This clonotype was observed a single time. This chain joins TRBV10-3 and TRBJ2-5, with 9 bases fitting TRBD2. Germline CDR1 is ENHRY and CDR2 is SYGVKD. The CDR3 consists of 16 residues. V was clipped by 3 bases and J by 4 bases; unmatched bases: 9. CDR3 in amino acids: CAISDGGGVVGETQYF. The CDR3 coding sequence is TGTGCCATCAGTGATGGCGGGGGGGTGGTGGGAGAGACCCAGTACTTC.

This clonotype was recorded many times. The chain has TRBV5-4 and TRBJ1-1; the D is unclear. V was shortened by 4 bases and J by 2 bases, with 12 bases between the two germline ends. CDR1 is SGHNT and CDR2 is YYREEE in the germline V gene (reference sequence). The CDR3 covers 14 residues. The CDR3 coding sequence is TGTGCCAGCAGCCCCCGTATCAGCAACACTGAAGCTTTCTTT. Translation gives CASSPRISNTEAFF.

Turning to this clonotype: No conserved phenylalanine or tryptophan is present at the end of the CDR3, so a read error is the likely explanation. V gene TRBV2 combines with J gene TRBJ2-7; TRBD1 aligns across 8 bases. There are 14 residues in the CDR3. The J segment lost 4 bases and the V segment lost 8 bases, leaving 10 bases of the junction unmatched. Germline V gene data show CDR1 as SNHLY and CDR2 as FYNNEI. The CDR3 DNA reads as TGTGCCAGCCTCACCGGTACAGGGGGGTACGAGCAGTACTCC. Encoded protein: CASLTGTGGYEQYS.

This clonotype appeared a single time. The CDR3 DNA sequence: TGTGCCAGCAGTGGACAGGAAATTTCTAACTATGGCTACACCTTC. Its translation is CASSGQEISNYGYTF. This chain joins TRBV6-1 and TRBJ1-2, with D tentatively TRBD1 (6 bases). Germline V gives CDR1 MNHNS, CDR2 SASEGT. V lost 4 bases to trimming and J lost 0 bases, with 12 bases between them. The CDR3 contains 15 residues.

This clonotype was detected a few times. The chain employs TRBV19 and TRBJ2-7; TRBD1 agrees at 9 bases. J lost 5 bases, V lost 4 bases, and 6 bases had no gene match. Looked up from germline, CDR1 is LNHDA and CDR2 is SQIVND (reference sequence). The CDR3 is 14 residues long. DNA for the CDR3: TGTGCCAGTAGTACCGGGACAGGGTTCAACGAGCAGTACTTC. It yields the protein CASSTGTGFNEQYF.

This clonotype was observed at least ten times. The CDR3 DNA reads as TGCAGTGCCCATGACAGCAATCAGCCCCAGCATTTT. Residues: CSAHDSNQPQHF. The V call is TRBV20-1, the J call TRBJ1-5; no clear D. Germline lookup yields CDR1 DFQATT and CDR2 SNEGSKA (reference sequence). The V end was cut by 6 bases, the J end by 1 base, with 7 bases between. The CDR3 is 12 residues long.

This clonotype showed up many times. The J gene is TRBJ1-1, the V gene TRBV19, with a tentative D call TRBD1 (5 bases). The V gene's germline CDR1 is LNHDA and CDR2 SQIVND (reference sequence). This CDR3 is built from 16 residues. With 1 base removed from V and 2 bases from J, the gap between germline ends came to 14 bases. CDR3 amino acids: CASSIVLGRGNTEAFF. The DNA of the CDR3 is TGTGCCAGTAGTATAGTTCTGGGACGGGGAAACACTGAAGCTTTCTTT.

The J gene is TRBJ1-2, the V gene TRBV7-9, with TRBD1 matching 7 bases. Germline CDR1 SEHNR, CDR2 FQNEAQ (reference sequence). CDR3 length: 14 residues. Losses at the gene ends were 2 bases for V and 3 bases for J; bases not matched to a gene: 3. The CDR3 here is CASSLPGGDYGYTF. The CDR3 nucleotides read TGTGCCAGCAGCTTACCAGGGGGTGACTATGGCTACACCTTC.

This clonotype has a count of ten or more. The rearrangement uses TRBV2 and TRBJ1-3; TRBD1 agrees at 10 bases. The ends lost 8 bases at V and 6 bases at J; junction bases unmatched: 7. Germline V gene sequence: CDR1 SNHLY, CDR2 FYNNEI. The CDR3 loop spans 14 amino acids. The CDR3, as DNA: TGTGCCAGCGGGGACAGGGGCCACCAAAACACCATATATTTT. This translates into CASGDRGHQNTIYF.

The rearrangement uses TRBV14 and TRBJ1-3; 9 nucleotides align to TRBD1. Germline loops: CDR1 SGHDN, CDR2 FVKESK. The CDR3 loop spans 18 amino acids. The junction had 6 bases not matched to a gene; V was cut back by 0 bases and J by 0 bases. In DNA, the CDR3 is TGTGCCAGCAGCCAAGATCTGGGACAGGGATACTCTGGAAACACCATATATTTT. It translates to CASSQDLGQGYSGNTIYF.

This clonotype appeared many times. The chain joins TRBV7-2 to TRBJ2-7; 10 bases match TRBD1. Germline CDR1 and CDR2: SGHTA and FQGNSA. CDR3 length: 16 residues. V was pared by 2 bases and J by 1 base, with 5 bases of the junction left unmatched. The CDR3 protein is CASSLRQGALSYEQYF. In DNA form, the CDR3 reads TGTGCCAGCAGCTTACGACAGGGGGCGCTTTCCTACGAGCAGTACTTC.

The V gene is TRBV25-1, the J gene TRBJ1-5; D might be TRBD1 (5 bases). CDR3 length equals 17 residues. Germline values: CDR1 MGHDK, CDR2 SYGVNS. V was trimmed by 2 bases and J by 0 bases, leaving 14 bases between them. The CDR3 DNA sequence: TGTGCCAGCAGTGAAGGGGACGGCGTTTATAGCAATCAGCCCCAGCATTTT. Protein: CASSEGDGVYSNQPQHF. The whole variable domain, remainder taken from reference TRBV25-1 and TRBJ1-5, is EADIYQTPRYLVIGTGKKITLECSQTMGHDKMYWYQQDPGMELHLIHYSYGVNSTEKGDLSSESTVSRIRTEHFPLTLESARPSHTSQYLCASSEGDGVYSNQPQHFGDGTRLSIL.

On this clonotype: One end of the junction does not line up with germline, which may come from a read error. The chain uses TRBV7-2 and TRBJ2-3, with D perhaps matching TRBD1 (5 bases). Per the germline V gene, CDR1 is SGHTA and CDR2 is FQGNSA. This CDR3 region has 12 residues. The CDR3 is CASSFSTGTQYF. The CDR3 DNA reads as TGTGCCAGCAGCTTCTCCACAGGTACGCAGTATTTT.

This clonotype has at least ten counts. The V and J genes are TRBV29-1 and TRBJ2-4; possibly TRBD1 or TRBD2 for D (6 bases each). This CDR3 is built from 12 residues. Germline assignment: CDR1 SQVTM and CDR2 ANQGSEA. V gave up 3 bases and J gave up 5 bases, with 8 bases separating them. This CDR3 is CSVDGGQNIQYF. As DNA, the CDR3 is TGCAGCGTTGATGGGGGGCAAAACATTCAGTACTTC.

This clonotype was detected only a few times. J is TRBJ2-3 and V is TRBV29-1; TRBD2 matches at 14 bases. The ends lost 0 bases at V and 2 bases at J; junction bases unmatched: 4. CDR1 is SQVTM, CDR2 ANQGSEA, per germline. CDR3 length: 17 residues. The CDR3: CSVEDPTSGGATDTQYF. The CDR3 DNA is TGCAGCGTTGAAGATCCGACTAGCGGGGGGGCCACAGATACGCAGTATTTT.

This clonotype was picked up many times. This sequence joins TRBV12-3 or TRBV12-4 and TRBJ2-7; 10 bases align to TRBD2. V lost 1 base to trimming and J lost 1 base; unmatched junction nucleotides: 10. This CDR3 region has 18 residues. The CDR3 sequence: CASSLGPSGGLLSYEQYF. CDR3 bases: TGTGCCAGCAGTTTAGGTCCTAGCGGGGGTCTCCTTTCCTACGAGCAGTACTTC.

The chain couples TRBV7-2 to TRBJ2-7; D remains unclear. Trimming left V 5 bases short and J 3 bases short, with 14 bases between. Germline lookup yields CDR1 SGHTA and CDR2 FQGNSA. The CDR3 runs 14 residues. DNA for the CDR3: TGTGCCAGCAGCCAAGATGCTCACAGCTACGAGCAGTACTTC. This gives the protein CASSQDAHSYEQYF.

Ten or more counts support this clonotype. The chain recombines TRBV19 with TRBJ1-1; a possible D gene is TRBD1 (6 bases). The CDR3 is 15 amino acids. Per the germline V gene, CDR1 is LNHDA and CDR2 is SQIVND (reference sequence). Between the trimmed V and J ends, which lost 1 base and 5 bases, there was a span of 14 bases. This chain's CDR3 is CASSIASRGWTEAFF. The CDR3 bases are TGTGCCAGTAGTATAGCATCGAGGGGGTGGACTGAAGCTTTCTTT.

About this clonotype: This may arise from a read error, as a much more abundant clone is one base away. The chain joins TRBV5-6 to TRBJ2-5; D is ambiguous. The germline gives CDR1 SGHDT, CDR2 YYEEEE. Trimming shortened V by 0 bases and J by 4 bases, and 10 bases separated the two germline ends. The CDR3 length is 14 residues. The CDR3, as DNA: TGTGCCAGCAGCTTGGGACCAGTTGGAGAGACCCAGTACTTC. The encoded protein is CASSLGPVGETQYF.

This clonotype occurred many times. The chain recombines TRBV4-3 with TRBJ1-3, with 9 bases matching TRBD1. Germline assignment: CDR1 LGHNA and CDR2 YSLEER. The J segment lost 4 bases and the V segment lost 1 base, leaving 8 bases of the junction unmatched. The CDR3 is made up of 17 amino acids. CDR3 sequence (DNA): TGCGCCAGCAGCCAAGGGATACAGGGGGCGGGGGGAAACACCATATATTTT. Encoded protein: CASSQGIQGAGGNTIYF.